A selection of T cell receptor beta chains follows, all from one sample in a study of blood T cell repertoires in COVID-19. TCRdb's table, derived via immunoSEQ multiplex PCR, lists solely in-frame clones and lacks some. The repertoire consists of over 120,000 clones, with around nine tenths occurring once and the leading ten covering 8.5% to 9.5%. Source material: peripheral blood. These receptors were taken from a woman aged 45-65 years with active or convalescent COVID-19. Each CDR3 is given with its conserved first and last residue. D genes are given only for firm matches. Clone size is stated in some rows and not others, as once, few, many or a class when expanded.

d_call clone_size j_call v_call cdr3_nt cdr3_aa
TRBD2 - TRBJ2-1 TRBV3-1/TRBV3-2 TGTGCCAGCAGCCCTTGGGAGGGGTCCTACAATGAGCAGTTCTTC CASSPWEGSYNEQFF
TRBD2 - TRBJ2-5 TRBV7-3 TGTGCCAGCAGACCAAGCGGGAGGGCCGAGGAGACCCAGTACTTC CASRPSGRAEETQYF
TRBD1 - TRBJ2-1 TRBV9 TGTGCCAGCAGCGTCACCGGGACAGGGTTCGGGAGCGGAGCGAACAATGAGCAGTTCTTC CASSVTGTGFGSGANNEQFF
- - TRBJ1-1 TRBV7-8 TGTGCCAGCAGCTACCTACCCGAGGTCGCTGAAGCTTTCTTT CASSYLPEVAEAFF
- - TRBJ1-1 TRBV29-1 TGCAGCGTTGAGGGGGCGCGTAATCGAGCTTTCTTT CSVEGARNRAFF
- - TRBJ1-4 TRBV30 TGTGCCTGGAGTGCTCCGGGGATTGAAAAACTGTTTTTT CAWSAPGIEKLFF
TRBD1 - TRBJ1-4 TRBV4-3 TGCGCCAGCAGCCAAGGGGACAGGGCTGGTGGAGAAAAACTGTTTTTT CASSQGDRAGGEKLFF
TRBD1 - TRBJ2-1 TRBV7-2 TGTGCCAGCACCCGGAGGTGGACAGGGGCATACAATGAGCAGTTCTTC CASTRRWTGAYNEQFF
- - TRBJ2-2 TRBV7-3 TGTGCCAGCAGCTCAGCGAGGAACACCGGGGAGCTGTTTTTT CASSSARNTGELFF
TRBD2 - TRBJ2-1 TRBV28 TGTGCCAGCACCCTTTGGGGCGGGGGAAATGAGCAGTTCTTC CASTLWGGGNEQFF
TRBD1 - TRBJ1-1 TRBV19 TGTGCCTCTAAGTGGGGCCGGGGACAGGGAAACACTGAAGCTTTCTTT CASKWGRGQGNTEAFF
TRBD1 - TRBJ1-1 TRBV28 TGTGCCAGCAGTTCGACAGGGTTGAACACTGAAGCTTTCTTT CASSSTGLNTEAFF
- - TRBJ1-5 TRBV14 TGTGCCAGCAGTTTAGGGGCCGGTCAGCCCCAGCATTTT CASSLGAGQPQHF
TRBD1 - TRBJ1-5 TRBV11-2 TGTGCCAGCAGCTTGGGGGGGGACAGGCCGGGACAGCCCCAGCATTTT CASSLGGDRPGQPQHF
TRBD1 - TRBJ1-2 TRBV25-1 TGTGCCAGCAGTGAACCTGACAGGGGCCGGGGCTACACCTTC CASSEPDRGRGYTF
TRBD2 once TRBJ2-5 TRBV7-6 TGTGCCAGCAGCTTGGCGGGGGGTTTAGAGACCCAGTACTTC CASSLAGGLETQYF
- - TRBJ1-5 TRBV28 TGTGCCAGCAGTTTAGTCAGTTCAGGTGCCTCGATTGCCCAGCATTTT CASSLVSSGASIAQHF
TRBD1 - TRBJ2-1 TRBV5-5 TGTGCCAGCAGCTTGACAGGGGGCTCCTACAATGAGCAGTTCTTC CASSLTGGSYNEQFF
- - TRBJ1-1 TRBV15 TGTGCCACCGGGACAAAAAGGACTGAAGCTTTCTTT CATGTKRTEAFF
TRBD1 few TRBJ1-1 TRBV7-2 TGTGCCAGCAGCCTCTCTCCCGGGACAGGGAAAACTGAAGCTTTCTTT CASSLSPGTGKTEAFF
- - TRBJ1-3 TRBV6-2/TRBV6-3 TGTGCCAGCAGCCGACAGTCCGCTGGAAACACCATATATTTT CASSRQSAGNTIYF
TRBD2 - TRBJ2-1 TRBV6-1 TGTGCCAGCAGTGCCCGCCGTGCGGGGGGCTTGTACAATGAGCAGTTCTTC CASSARRAGGLYNEQFF
TRBD1 - TRBJ1-1 TRBV7-9 TGTGCCAGCAGCTTAAGGCCGGGGACAGCGAACACTGAAGCTTTCTTT CASSLRPGTANTEAFF
TRBD1 - TRBJ1-5 TRBV6-1 TGTGCCAGCAGTGATAGGACAGGGGGCAATCAGCCCCAGCATTTT CASSDRTGGNQPQHF
TRBD1 - TRBJ2-5 TRBV2 TGTGCCAGCAGTCGGACAGGGGGCGCGGAGACCCAGTACTTC CASSRTGGAETQYF
- - TRBJ2-7 TRBV30 TGTGCCTGGAGAGTTCCAGGGCCCCCCTACGAGCAGTACTTC CAWRVPGPPYEQYF
TRBD1 - TRBJ2-2 TRBV6-5 TGTGCCAGCAGCTTACAGGGGGCGAACACCGGGGAGCTGTTTTTT CASSLQGANTGELFF
- once TRBJ1-2 TRBV5-4 TGTGCCAGCAGCTTGACAGATGGGGGGTATGGCTACACCTTC CASSLTDGGYGYTF
- - TRBJ1-2 TRBV9 TGTGCCAGCAGCCCCCGGACAGCGGCCTATGGCTACACCTTC CASSPRTAAYGYTF